This T cell receptor (beta chain) was identified in a study of T-cell reconstitution after alpha-beta-depleted transplantation in children. Findings of the study overall: Some patients' high day-60 TCRbeta diversity was attributed to recipient cells surviving conditioning. Where alpha-beta T cells came from about two months after transplant was reportedly several hundred expanded graft clones.

This CDR3 is 18 amino acids long. To note about this clonotype: Its target is unknown. A clone one base away is much larger, so this may be a read error.

Preparation of the TCRbeta library involved a method that used unique molecular identifiers. TCRdb analysed the PCR reads with MiXCR anew, one entry per CDR3 protein. The sample carries around 240,000 distinct CDR3 sequences, approximately 8% recorded once. V is TRBV12-3 or TRBV12-4 and J is TRBJ2-1; 10 nucleotides line up with TRBD2. The sequencing here drew on PBMCs, mostly from graft donor cells, taken 180 days after TCRalphabeta/CD19-depleted stem cell transplant. The source of this sequence is a male patient under 18 who had a stem cell transplant for acute lymphoblastic leukemia, so the T cells may come from the graft donor. Written as DNA, the CDR3 is TGTACCAGCAGTTTAAGGCTAGCGGGAGTTAGGTCCTACAATGAGCAGTTCTTC. It codes for CTSSLRLAGVRSYNEQFF.